This T cell receptor beta chain was identified during a study of radiotherapy plus CTLA-4 blockade in lung cancer. Study results and limitations: Reports state that early shifts in blood T cell clones, with interferon-beta, best predicted response.

Clones were sequenced by immunoSEQ multiplex PCR, and TCRdb holds only the in-frame ones, with some missing. The sample includes tens of thousands of clones, around nine tenths of them seen just once. Note on this clone: What it recognizes is unknown. This specimen includes other DNA sequences encoding the same CDR3.

Source: peripheral blood, taken from a patient treated with radiotherapy plus ipilimumab. This clonotype originated in a human donor with non-small cell lung cancer that progressed on radiotherapy plus ipilimumab.

CDR3 loop: CASSLGGRTDTQYF. The CDR3, as DNA: TGCGCCAGCAGCTTGGGGGGACGCACAGATACGCAGTATTTT. This chain connects TRBV5-1 to TRBJ2-3, with D possibly called TRBD1 or TRBD2 (5 bases each). CDR3 size: 14 residues. The germline CDR1 and CDR2 sequences are SGHRS and YFSETQ. V shed 0 bases and J shed 1 base, with 6 bases lying between them.